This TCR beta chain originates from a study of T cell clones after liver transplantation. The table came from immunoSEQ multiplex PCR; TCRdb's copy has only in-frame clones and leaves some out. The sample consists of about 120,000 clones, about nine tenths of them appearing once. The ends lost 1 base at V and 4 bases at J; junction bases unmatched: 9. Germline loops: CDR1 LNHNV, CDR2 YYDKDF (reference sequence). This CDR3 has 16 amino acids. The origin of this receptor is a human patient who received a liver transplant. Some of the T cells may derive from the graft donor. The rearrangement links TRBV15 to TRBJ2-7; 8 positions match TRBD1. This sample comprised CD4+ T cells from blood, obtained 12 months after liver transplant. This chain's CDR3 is CATSRVGAGGAYEQYF. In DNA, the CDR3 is TGTGCCACCAGCAGAGTGGGGGCAGGGGGCGCGTACGAGCAGTACTTC.